Listed below are T cell receptor beta chains from one sample, sequenced in a study of blood T cell repertoires in COVID-19. Generated by immunoSEQ multiplex PCR, the TCRdb table keeps only in-frame clones and is missing some. This table holds just over 300,000 clones, 89% found once. The sequencing input was peripheral blood. The origin of the receptors is a woman under 40 with COVID-19, enrolled during active disease. The CDR3 runs from the conserved cysteine through the conserved F or W. Size is omitted from some rows. Given values are once, few, many or a class for expanded clones.

v_gene: TRBV6-1
j_gene: TRBJ1-1
abundance: -
CDR3aa: CASSERRSPEAFF

v_gene: TRBV3-1/TRBV3-2
j_gene: TRBJ1-6
abundance: -
CDR3aa: CASSRASYNSPLHF

v_gene: TRBV11-2
j_gene: TRBJ1-2
abundance: -
CDR3aa: CASSFRGPNYGYTF

v_gene: TRBV21-1
j_gene: TRBJ2-7
abundance: -
CDR3aa: CASSKGRRGPGGEQYF

v_gene: TRBV19
j_gene: TRBJ2-3
abundance: -
CDR3aa: CASSIDAWTDTQYF

v_gene: TRBV9
j_gene: TRBJ1-3
abundance: -
CDR3aa: CASSVVEVQGSGNTIYF

v_gene: TRBV3-1/TRBV3-2
j_gene: TRBJ2-2
abundance: once
CDR3aa: CASSQDRLVVGELFF

v_gene: TRBV5-4
j_gene: TRBJ2-3
abundance: -
CDR3aa: CASSLGRGTDTQYF

v_gene: TRBV2
j_gene: TRBJ1-5
abundance: -
CDR3aa: CASSDQGLNLNQPQHF

v_gene: TRBV6-5
j_gene: TRBJ1-6
abundance: -
CDR3aa: CASSYRGRNSPLHF

v_gene: TRBV28
j_gene: TRBJ1-5
abundance: -
CDR3aa: CASSPGQDNQPQHF

v_gene: TRBV11-2
j_gene: TRBJ2-1
abundance: -
CDR3aa: CASSLGAGAEEQFF

v_gene: TRBV7-2
j_gene: TRBJ2-3
abundance: -
CDR3aa: CASRTTGGRTDTQYF

v_gene: TRBV29-1
j_gene: TRBJ1-2
abundance: -
CDR3aa: CSAGTGDSYGYTF

v_gene: TRBV6-6
j_gene: TRBJ2-7
abundance: -
CDR3aa: CASSYSTGNYEQYF

v_gene: TRBV4-1
j_gene: TRBJ1-2
abundance: once
CDR3aa: CASSQVAGFEGYTF

v_gene: TRBV3-1/TRBV3-2
j_gene: TRBJ2-5
abundance: -
CDR3aa: CASSQDMASRETQYF

v_gene: TRBV6-1
j_gene: TRBJ1-6
abundance: once
CDR3aa: CASSEKQSYNSPLHF

v_gene: TRBV2
j_gene: TRBJ2-5
abundance: -
CDR3aa: CASSEKRDSWGGETQYF

v_gene: TRBV7-9
j_gene: TRBJ1-2
abundance: -
CDR3aa: CASSQGPRGSGYTF

v_gene: TRBV5-5
j_gene: TRBJ1-5
abundance: -
CDR3aa: CASSSLQGGNQPQHF

v_gene: TRBV7-6
j_gene: TRBJ1-4
abundance: -
CDR3aa: CASSSPPTGTGNEKLFF

v_gene: TRBV6-5
j_gene: TRBJ2-2
abundance: -
CDR3aa: CATLSGELFF

v_gene: TRBV29-1
j_gene: TRBJ1-1
abundance: -
CDR3aa: CSVDQGGYTEAFF

v_gene: TRBV19
j_gene: TRBJ1-3
abundance: -
CDR3aa: CASSMVPSSGNTIYF

v_gene: TRBV4-3
j_gene: TRBJ2-1
abundance: -
CDR3aa: CASSQFAYNEQFF

v_gene: TRBV19
j_gene: TRBJ1-1
abundance: once
CDR3aa: CASSIGVGAFF

v_gene: TRBV7-2
j_gene: TRBJ1-2
abundance: -
CDR3aa: CASSPYAGTITINYGYTF

v_gene: TRBV7-9
j_gene: TRBJ1-5
abundance: -
CDR3aa: CASSFAGDQPQHF

v_gene: TRBV5-1
j_gene: TRBJ1-6
abundance: few
CDR3aa: CASSLDRKNSPLHF

v_gene: TRBV29-1
j_gene: TRBJ2-2
abundance: -
CDR3aa: CSVDSGELTGELFF

v_gene: TRBV24-1
j_gene: TRBJ1-5
abundance: -
CDR3aa: CATSPTGWGKPQHF